The TCR beta chain under discussion was sequenced for a study of human T cells and chemical hapten exposure. Stated time point: patch test 1, 2 weeks after DPC sensitization. The treatment denotes: therapeutic diphenylcyclopropenone sensitization with weekly scalp DPC. TCRdb reanalysed the RACE reads using MiXCR and keeps one entry per CDR3 protein. The data hold roughly 70,000 distinct CDR3 sequences, with about 9.4% observed a single time. This CDR3 is 14 amino acids long. The V gene's germline CDR1 is MNHNS and CDR2 SASEGT. The ends were cut back, 4 bases at V and 0 bases at J, with 9 bases in the middle.

The receptor was isolated from a woman aged 40-49 years with alopecia areata. Some clones in this sample may be carry-over from other donors' samples. Material: whole blood, obtained in connection with sensitization to the hapten diphenylcyclopropenone (DPC). The chain has TRBV6-1 and TRBJ1-1; D perhaps matches TRBD1 (5 bases). CDR3 bases: TGTGCCAGCAGTGGGGACGGGTTGAACACTGAAGCTTTCTTT. It encodes CASSGDGLNTEAFF.